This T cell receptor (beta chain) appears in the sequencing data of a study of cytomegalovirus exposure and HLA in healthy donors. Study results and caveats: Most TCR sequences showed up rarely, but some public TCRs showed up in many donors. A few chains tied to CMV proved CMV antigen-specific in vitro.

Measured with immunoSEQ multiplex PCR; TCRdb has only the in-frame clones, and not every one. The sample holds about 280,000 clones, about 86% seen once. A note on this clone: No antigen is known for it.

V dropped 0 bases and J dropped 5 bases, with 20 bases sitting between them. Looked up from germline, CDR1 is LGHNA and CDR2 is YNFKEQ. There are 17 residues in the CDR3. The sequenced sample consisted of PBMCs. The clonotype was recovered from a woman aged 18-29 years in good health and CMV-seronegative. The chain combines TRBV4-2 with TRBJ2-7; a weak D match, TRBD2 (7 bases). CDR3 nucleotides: TGTGCCAGCAGCCAAGAAGTAGCGGGTGGCGAGGGGGACGAGCAGTACTTC. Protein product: CASSQEVAGGEGDEQYF.